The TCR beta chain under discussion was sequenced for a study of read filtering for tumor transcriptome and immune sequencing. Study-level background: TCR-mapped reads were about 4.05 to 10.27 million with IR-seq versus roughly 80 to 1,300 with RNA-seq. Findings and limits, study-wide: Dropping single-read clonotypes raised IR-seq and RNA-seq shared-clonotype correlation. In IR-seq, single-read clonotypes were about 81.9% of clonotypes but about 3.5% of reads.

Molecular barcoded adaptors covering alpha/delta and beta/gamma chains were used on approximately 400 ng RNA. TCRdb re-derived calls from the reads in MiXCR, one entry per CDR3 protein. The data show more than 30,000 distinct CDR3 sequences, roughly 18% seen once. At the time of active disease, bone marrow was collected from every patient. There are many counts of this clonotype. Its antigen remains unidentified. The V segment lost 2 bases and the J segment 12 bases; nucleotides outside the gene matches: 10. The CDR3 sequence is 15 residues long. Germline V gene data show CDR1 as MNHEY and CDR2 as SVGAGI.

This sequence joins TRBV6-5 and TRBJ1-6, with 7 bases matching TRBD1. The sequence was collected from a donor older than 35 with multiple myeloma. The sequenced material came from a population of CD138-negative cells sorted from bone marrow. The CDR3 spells CASSYNRDSLVPLHF. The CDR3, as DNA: TGTGCCAGCAGTTACAACCGGGACAGCTTGGTACCCCTCCACTTT.